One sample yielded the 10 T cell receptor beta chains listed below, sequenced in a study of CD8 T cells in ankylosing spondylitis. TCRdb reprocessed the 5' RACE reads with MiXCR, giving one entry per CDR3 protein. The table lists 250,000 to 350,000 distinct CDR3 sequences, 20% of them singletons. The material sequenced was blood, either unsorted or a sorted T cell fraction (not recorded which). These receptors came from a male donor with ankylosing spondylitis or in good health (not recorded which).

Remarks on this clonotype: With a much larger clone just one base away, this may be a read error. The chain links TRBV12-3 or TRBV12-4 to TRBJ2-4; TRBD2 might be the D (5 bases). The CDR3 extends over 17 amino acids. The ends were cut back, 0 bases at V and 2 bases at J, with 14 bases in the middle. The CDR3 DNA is TGTGCCAGCAGTTTAGCAGGACTGGGATTAACCAAAAACATTCAGTACTTC. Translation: CASSLAGLGLTKNIQYF.

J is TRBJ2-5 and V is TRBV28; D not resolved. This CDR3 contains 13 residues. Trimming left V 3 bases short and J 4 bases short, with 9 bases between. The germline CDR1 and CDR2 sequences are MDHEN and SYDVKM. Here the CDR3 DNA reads TGTGCCAGCAGTTTTTCAGCACGAGAGACCCAGTACTTC. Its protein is CASSFSARETQYF.

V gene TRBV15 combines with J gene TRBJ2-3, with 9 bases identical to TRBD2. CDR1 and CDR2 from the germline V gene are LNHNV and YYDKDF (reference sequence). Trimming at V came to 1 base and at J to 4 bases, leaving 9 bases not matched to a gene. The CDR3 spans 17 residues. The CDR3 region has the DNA TGTGCCACCAGCAGAGGTTCCGCTAGCGGGGCGTCAGATACGCAGTATTTT. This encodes CATSRGSASGASDTQYF.

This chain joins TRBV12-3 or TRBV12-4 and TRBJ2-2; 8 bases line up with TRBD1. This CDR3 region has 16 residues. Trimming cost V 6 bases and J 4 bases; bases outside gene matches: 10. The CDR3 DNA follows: TGTGCCAGCAGCCCGGACAGGGTCGCGATCACCGGGGAGCTGTTTTTT. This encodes CASSPDRVAITGELFF.

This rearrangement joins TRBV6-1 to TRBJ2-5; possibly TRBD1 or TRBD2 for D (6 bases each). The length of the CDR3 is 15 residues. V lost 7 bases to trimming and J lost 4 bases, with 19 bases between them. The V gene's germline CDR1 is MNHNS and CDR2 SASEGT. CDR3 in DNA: TGTGCCAGCATCTCCGTCGGTGGGGGGCGAGAGACCCAGTACTTC. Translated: CASISVGGGRETQYF.

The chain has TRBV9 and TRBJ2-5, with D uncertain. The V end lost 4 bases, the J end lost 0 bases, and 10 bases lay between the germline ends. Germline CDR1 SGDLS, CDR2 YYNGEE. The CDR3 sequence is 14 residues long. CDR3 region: CASSRAQHQETQYF. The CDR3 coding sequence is TGTGCCAGCAGCCGGGCACAGCACCAAGAGACCCAGTACTTC.

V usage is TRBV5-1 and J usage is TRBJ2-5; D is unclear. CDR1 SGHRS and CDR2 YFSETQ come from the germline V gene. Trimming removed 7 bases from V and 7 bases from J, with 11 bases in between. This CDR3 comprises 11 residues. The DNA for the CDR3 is TGCGCCAGCCGTCGGAATAGGACCCAGTACTTC. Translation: CASRRNRTQYF.

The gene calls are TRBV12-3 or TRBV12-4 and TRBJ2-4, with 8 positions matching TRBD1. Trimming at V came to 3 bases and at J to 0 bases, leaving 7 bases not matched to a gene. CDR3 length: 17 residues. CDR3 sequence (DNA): TGTGCCAGCAGTTTTTTCAGGGGGCTTCAAGCCAAAAACATTCAGTACTTC. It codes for CASSFFRGLQAKNIQYF.

The CDR3 sequence is CASSSWQADSGNTIYF. In DNA form, the CDR3 reads TGCGCCAGCAGCTCGTGGCAGGCCGACTCTGGAAACACCATATATTTT. The chain carries TRBV5-1 and TRBJ1-3; no definite D call. The V end was cut by 3 bases, the J end by 0 bases, with 13 bases between. There are 16 residues in the CDR3. Per germline, CDR1 SGHRS and CDR2 YFSETQ.

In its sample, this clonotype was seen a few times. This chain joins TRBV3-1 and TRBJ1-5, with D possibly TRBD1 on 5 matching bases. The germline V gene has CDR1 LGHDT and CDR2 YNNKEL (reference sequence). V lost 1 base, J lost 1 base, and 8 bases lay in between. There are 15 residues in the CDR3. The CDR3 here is CASSQGRGSNQPQHF. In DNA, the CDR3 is TGTGCCAGCAGCCAAGGTAGGGGAAGCAATCAGCCCCAGCATTTT.